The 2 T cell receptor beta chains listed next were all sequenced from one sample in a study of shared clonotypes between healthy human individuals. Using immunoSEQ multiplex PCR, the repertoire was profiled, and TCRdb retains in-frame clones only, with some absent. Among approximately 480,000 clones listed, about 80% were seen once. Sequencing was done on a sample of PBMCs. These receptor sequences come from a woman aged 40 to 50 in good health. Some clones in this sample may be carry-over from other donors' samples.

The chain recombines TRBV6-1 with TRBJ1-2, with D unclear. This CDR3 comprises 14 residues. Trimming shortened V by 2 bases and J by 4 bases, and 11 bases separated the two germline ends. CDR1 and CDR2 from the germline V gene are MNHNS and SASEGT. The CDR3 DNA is TGTGCCAGCAGTGAAATTTTTGGGAGCTATGGCTACACCTTC. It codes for CASSEIFGSYGYTF.

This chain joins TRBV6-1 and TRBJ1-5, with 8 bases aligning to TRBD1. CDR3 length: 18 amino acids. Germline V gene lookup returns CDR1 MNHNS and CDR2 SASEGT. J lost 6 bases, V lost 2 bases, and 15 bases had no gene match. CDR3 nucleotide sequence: TGTGCCAGCAGTGAAAGACCCAAGGTCGGACAGGGCGGTCAGCCCCAGCATTTT. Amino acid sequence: CASSERPKVGQGGQPQHF.